This T cell receptor beta chain derives from a study of CD8 T cells in Susac syndrome (dated by TCRdb to between 2017 and 2020). Some background on the complete study: Whether CD8+ T cell activation and differentiation in Susac syndrome was antigen driven was tested using repertoire sequencing. The study compared CD8+ T cell repertoire clonality among around 11 healthy donors, approximately 14 Susac syndrome patients and some 16 multiple sclerosis patients.

Of note for this clonotype: This receptor's antigen is unknown. Base qualities were left out, and no much larger clone turns up one base away.

V and J are truncated by 3 bases and 3 bases respectively, leaving an intervening sequence of 9 bases. The germline V gene provides CDR1 MRHNA and CDR2 SNTAGT. The CDR3, from cysteine to phenylalanine, totals 13 residues. CDR3 DNA is the only sequence kept; it has 39 bases, read in frame from the first base. RNA was extracted using the RNeasy kit, and about 0.5 to 1 ug of the RNA was reverse transcribed with random hexamers. TCR beta CDR3 regions were amplified with the immunoSEQ multiplex PCR assay covering 54 Vbeta and 13 Jbeta segments. PCR amplification bias was corrected by using a synthetic template baseline for primer optimization and computational correction. The original pipeline was this. Reads were annotated to V, D and J genes according to IMGT and were analyzed with immunoSEQ Analyzer, with only productive sequences retained. Clonality was computed as one minus Shannon entropy normalized by log2 of the number of productive unique sequences. Public and private clones were assessed among the 100 most prevalent clones of each patient and control. Susac-specific clones were defined as absent from healthy and MS cohorts, 800 to 1,200 published viral clones and other ImmuneACCESS disease sequences. TCRdb cleaned the public reads at Q25 with fastp, built clones with MiXCR and kept in-frame beta chains. Each entry merges the rows of one CDR3 protein and shows their most common DNA and genes. The V and J calls reflect TCRdb's pipeline rather than the authors' work. The sample contains 70,000 or so distinct CDR3 sequences, over 85% of them found a single time. The ten largest clones capture about 0.4% of the sample.

High-throughput TCR beta sequencing profiled peripheral blood CD8+ and CD4+ T cells from healthy donors, Susac syndrome patients and multiple sclerosis patients. The multiple sclerosis controls were treatment-naive patients who had stable or active relapsing-remitting disease and met the revised McDonald criteria. Bulk CD8+ and CD4+ T cells were purified magnetically by negative isolation, whereas CD8+ TEMRA cells were enriched by FACS. Blood was drawn into EDTA tubes, processed within 24 hours, and PBMCs were isolated by density gradient centrifugation. PBMCs destined for TCR sequencing were cryopreserved in liquid nitrogen and later thawed in a 37 °C water bath. A purity of at least 90% was achieved for sorted or isolated CD4+, CD8+ and CD8+ TEMRA cells. Summary of the overall study and its limitations: The number of individuals in the TCR sequencing and HLA analysis was acknowledged as relatively small.

The chain was built from TRBV6-4 and TRBJ2-7, with the D gene too uncertain to name. This receptor was taken from a human donor with multiple sclerosis. The sample was CD8+ T cells from PBMCs. CDR3 protein: CASSENPGYEQYF. Here is the DNA: TGTGCCAGCAGTGAAAACCCAGGCTACGAGCAGTACTTC.